This TCR beta chain was observed in a study of blood T cell repertoires in COVID-19. Only in-frame clones appear in the TCRdb table, and some are missing; sequencing was by immunoSEQ multiplex PCR. The repertoire consists of tens of thousands of clones, with 90% occurring once and the leading ten covering 4.5% to 7%. The clonotype was recovered from a human donor in a cohort sampled during active COVID-19. Source material: peripheral blood.

This CDR3 reads CASRLAGAPGQETQYF. CDR3 DNA: TGTGCCAGCCGACTAGCGGGAGCCCCGGGTCAAGAGACCCAGTACTTC. The V and J genes are TRBV19 and TRBJ2-5, with 12 bases aligning to TRBD2. Germline values: CDR1 LNHDA, CDR2 SQIVND (reference sequence). Germline trimming cut 9 bases from V and 2 bases from J; bases unmatched to any gene: 10. The CDR3 consists of 16 residues.